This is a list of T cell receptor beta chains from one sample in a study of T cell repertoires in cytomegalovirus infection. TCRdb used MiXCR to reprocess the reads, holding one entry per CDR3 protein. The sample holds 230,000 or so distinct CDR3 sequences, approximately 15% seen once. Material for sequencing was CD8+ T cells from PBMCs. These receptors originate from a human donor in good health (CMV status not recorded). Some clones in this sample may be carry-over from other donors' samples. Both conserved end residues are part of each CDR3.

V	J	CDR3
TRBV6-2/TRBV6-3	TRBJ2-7	CASHAGQGGEQYF
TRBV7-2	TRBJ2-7	CASSLAAPVDEQYF
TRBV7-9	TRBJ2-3	CASSLYPTDTQYF
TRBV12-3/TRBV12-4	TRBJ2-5	CASTTSGLAGSETQYF
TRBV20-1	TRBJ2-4	CSALPGCERGRVTKNIQYF
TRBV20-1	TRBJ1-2	CSAPGTGGYYGYTF
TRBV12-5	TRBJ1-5	CASGGQGQGIFYQPQHF
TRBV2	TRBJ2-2	CASSGGQDNTGELFF
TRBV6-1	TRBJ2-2	CASSEFLGELFF
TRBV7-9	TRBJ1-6	CASSSSAQVETLHF
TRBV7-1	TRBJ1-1	CAGLDRGDMNTEAFF
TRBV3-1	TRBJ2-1	CASSHNSGKQGRNEQFF
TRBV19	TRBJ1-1	CASSMYTEAFF
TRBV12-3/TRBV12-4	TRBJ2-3	CASSLTGEHTDTQYF
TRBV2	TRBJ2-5	CASRLETQYF
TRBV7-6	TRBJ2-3	CASSFSTGGTDTQYF
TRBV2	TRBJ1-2	CASSVFRDGYTF
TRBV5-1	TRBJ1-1	CASSLEGGSTEAFF